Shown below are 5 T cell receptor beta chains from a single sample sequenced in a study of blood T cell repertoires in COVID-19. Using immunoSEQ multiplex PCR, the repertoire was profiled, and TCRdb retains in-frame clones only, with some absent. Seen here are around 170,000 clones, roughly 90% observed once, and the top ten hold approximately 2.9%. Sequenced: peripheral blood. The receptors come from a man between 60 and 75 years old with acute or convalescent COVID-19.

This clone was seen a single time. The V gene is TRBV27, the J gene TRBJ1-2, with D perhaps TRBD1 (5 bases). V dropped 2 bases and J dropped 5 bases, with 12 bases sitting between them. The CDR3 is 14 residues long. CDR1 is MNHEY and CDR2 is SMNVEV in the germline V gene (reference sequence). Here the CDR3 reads CASSLGAGRYGYTF. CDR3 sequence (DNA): TGTGCCAGCAGTTTAGGGGCAGGAAGATATGGCTACACCTTC.

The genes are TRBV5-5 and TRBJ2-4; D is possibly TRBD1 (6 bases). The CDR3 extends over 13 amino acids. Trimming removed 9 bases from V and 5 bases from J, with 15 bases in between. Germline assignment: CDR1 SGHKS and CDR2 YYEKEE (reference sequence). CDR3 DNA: TGTGCCACCTCGGACAGACTACAAAACATTCAGTACTTC. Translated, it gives CATSDRLQNIQYF.

DNA of the CDR3: TGTGCCAGTAGTCCACGCAGGGACACCTCTTCTGCTTTCTTT. Amino acid sequence: CASSPRRDTSSAFF. The chain recombines TRBV19 with TRBJ1-1; tentative D call: TRBD1 (6 bases). The CDR3 has 14 residues. Germline V lookup: CDR1 LNHDA, CDR2 SQIVND (reference sequence). The V end lost 5 bases, the J end lost 11 bases, and 21 bases lay between the germline ends. The variable domain in full, with the rest retrieved from reference TRBV19 and TRBJ1-1, is DGGITQSPKYLFRKEGQNVTLSCEQNLNHDAMYWYRQDPGQGLRLIYYSQIVNDFQKGDIAEGYSVSREKKESFPLTVTSAQKNPTAFYLCASSPRRDTSSAFFGQGTRLTVV.

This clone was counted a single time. The CDR3 sequence is CASSRPGLAGGTDTQYF. The CDR3 DNA follows: TGTGCCAGTAGTAGACCGGGACTAGCGGGGGGCACAGATACGCAGTATTTT. The chain joins TRBV19 to TRBJ2-3; 14 bases are a match to TRBD2. This CDR3 contains 17 residues. The V and J ends lost 4 bases and 1 base, in that order; junction bases with no gene match: 4. CDR1 is LNHDA, CDR2 SQIVND, per germline (reference sequence).

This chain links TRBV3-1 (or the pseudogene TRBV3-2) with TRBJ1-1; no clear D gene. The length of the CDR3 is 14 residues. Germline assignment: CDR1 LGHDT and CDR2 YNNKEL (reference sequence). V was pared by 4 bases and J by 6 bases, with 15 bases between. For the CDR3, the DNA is TGTGCCAGCAGCCGGACGGGGAGGGTCGCTGAAGCTTTCTTT. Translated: CASSRTGRVAEAFF.